The following is a T cell receptor (beta chain) sequence with its context. The sample is drawn from a study of blood T cell repertoires in COVID-19. Overall study context: From the United States, Italy and Spain came samples of acute and convalescent COVID-19. The cDNA or gDNA used as material had been derived from T cells, B-cell-depleted T cells, or PBMCs.

The CDR3 runs 15 residues. Germline V lookup: CDR1 KGHDR, CDR2 SFDVKD. The J segment lost 4 bases and the V segment lost 5 bases, leaving 5 bases of the junction unmatched. The assay was immunoSEQ multiplex PCR, and TCRdb's table has in-frame clones only and misses some. This table holds about 350,000 clones, about 93% found once. The source of this sequence is a woman between 18 and 30 years old who had recovered from COVID-19. The V and J genes are TRBV24-1 and TRBJ2-1; 9 positions agree with TRBD2. Material: peripheral blood. The CDR3 region has the DNA TGTGCCACCAGTGTAGGTAGCGGGAGTTACAATGAGCAGTTCTTC. It encodes CATSVGSGSYNEQFF.